This entry features one T cell receptor beta chain sequence. The data belong to a study of blood T cell repertoires in COVID-19. CDR3 length equals 17 residues. Germline V CDR1 and CDR2: SGHTA, FQGNSA. V lost 1 base, J lost 4 bases, and 17 bases lay in between. This table comes from immunoSEQ multiplex PCR, and its TCRdb copy is limited to in-frame clones, with some not included. Of 55,000 to 75,000 clones in the sample, about 80% were seen once. This clonotype originated in a man in his 70s with acute or convalescent COVID-19. The chain couples TRBV7-2 to TRBJ1-5; the D gene is possibly TRBD1 (5 bases). The sample consisted of peripheral blood. Written as DNA, the CDR3 is TGTGCCAGCAGCTTAGGAGGGCAGGGCGGGAGGAATCAGCCCCAGCATTTT. It encodes CASSLGGQGGRNQPQHF.